The 25 T cell receptor beta chains below come from one sample, sequenced in a study of PD-L1 blockade in urothelial cancer. The time point: pretreatment peripheral blood. Some clones are missing from TCRdb's copy, which holds only in-frame ones; the method was immunoSEQ multiplex PCR. The sample records 45,000 or so clones, 88% being singletons. The input for sequencing was PBMCs, taken around atezolizumab (anti-PD-L1) treatment. Receptors were obtained from a donor at least 40 years old with urothelial cancer.

The rearrangement uses TRBV9 and TRBJ2-7; D may be TRBD2 (5 bases). V was trimmed by 0 bases and J by 0 bases, leaving 13 bases between them. Germline loops: CDR1 SGDLS, CDR2 YYNGEE. The CDR3 is 16 residues long. CDR3 amino acids: CASSVGAGVDSYEQYF. The CDR3 DNA is TGTGCCAGCAGCGTAGGGGCCGGGGTCGACTCCTACGAGCAGTACTTC.

The V call is TRBV7-2, the J call TRBJ1-2; D is unclear. Germline CDR1 SGHTA, CDR2 FQGNSA. The germline V and J ends were trimmed by 0 bases and 6 bases, with 11 bases remaining between them. This CDR3 region has 14 residues. CDR3 loop: CASSLAWPADGYTF. The CDR3 region has the DNA TGTGCCAGCAGCTTAGCGTGGCCGGCGGATGGCTACACCTTC.

V usage is TRBV7-6 and J usage is TRBJ1-3; TRBD1 agrees at 7 bases. The CDR3 sequence is 18 residues long. With 1 base clipped from V and 0 bases from J, the junction kept 9 bases outside the gene matches. Germline V gene sequence: CDR1 SGHVS, CDR2 FNYEAQ. The CDR3 region is CASSLGAEGQSSGNTIYF. CDR3 nucleotides: TGTGCCAGCAGCTTAGGGGCCGAGGGACAGAGCTCTGGAAACACCATATATTTT.

The chain links TRBV7-2 to TRBJ2-3, with 8 bases identical to TRBD2. The trim removed 5 bases at V and 8 bases at J, leaving 12 bases unmatched. Germline lookup yields CDR1 SGHTA and CDR2 FQGNSA. The CDR3 runs 15 residues. This CDR3 is CASSVRGGRSGTQYF. DNA for the CDR3: TGTGCCAGCAGCGTACGAGGCGGGAGGTCAGGTACGCAGTATTTT.

The genes are TRBV30 and TRBJ2-7; D call uncertain. CDR1 and CDR2 (germline): GTSNPN, SVGIG (reference sequence). V lost 0 bases and J lost 0, with 6 bases in between. This CDR3 has 13 amino acids. CDR3 coding DNA: TGTGCCTGGAGTGTGGGCTACTCCTACGAGCAGTACTTC. Its protein is CAWSVGYSYEQYF.

The chain employs TRBV9 and TRBJ2-7; the match to TRBD2 covers 8 bases. Unmatched junction bases numbered 17, after V lost 4 bases and J lost 5 bases. Germline lookup yields CDR1 SGDLS and CDR2 YYNGEE. The length of the CDR3 is 17 residues. The CDR3 sequence: CASSRTGGGGLGDEQYF. CDR3 nucleotide sequence: TGTGCCAGCAGCAGAACCGGGGGCGGGGGGCTGGGCGACGAGCAGTACTTC.

The V call is TRBV27, the J call TRBJ2-1; D perhaps matches TRBD2 (5 bases). Trimming cost V 5 bases and J 9 bases, with 14 bases left between them. Per the germline V gene, CDR1 is MNHEY and CDR2 is SMNVEV (reference sequence). CDR3 length equals 13 residues. CDR3 sequence: CASSREPYGEQFF. The CDR3 DNA follows: TGTGCCAGCAGTCGGGAACCCTACGGTGAGCAGTTCTTC.

V gene TRBV7-9 combines with J gene TRBJ2-7; D perhaps matches TRBD1 (5 bases). CDR3 length: 15 residues. Germline-derived CDR1 and CDR2 are SEHNR and FQNEAQ (reference sequence). V was shortened by 5 bases and J by 2 bases, with 16 bases between the two germline ends. The CDR3 spells CASSPQGPGTYEQYF. For the CDR3, the DNA is TGTGCCAGCAGCCCCCAGGGCCCAGGAACCTACGAGCAGTACTTC. The variable domain in full, completed from reference TRBV7-9 and TRBJ2-7, reads DTGVSQNPRHKITKRGQNVTFRCDPISEHNRLYWYRQTLGQGPEFLTYFQNEAQLEKSRLLSDRFSAERPKGSFSTLEIQRTEQGDSAMYLCASSPQGPGTYEQYFGPGTRLTVT.

This clone has a handful of counts. The chain has TRBV2 and TRBJ1-1, with no clear D. The CDR3 covers 10 residues. From germline, CDR1 is SNHLY and CDR2 FYNNEI. V was shortened by 6 bases and J by 11 bases, with 10 bases between the two germline ends. CDR3 nucleotides: TGTGCCAGCAGCCGCCTGAGGGCTTTCTTT. Its protein is CASSRLRAFF.

The J gene is TRBJ1-2, the V gene TRBV28, with no clear D. The germline V and J ends were trimmed by 2 bases and 5 bases, with 6 bases remaining between them. From germline, CDR1 is MDHEN and CDR2 SYDVKM. The CDR3 is 12 amino acids. This CDR3 is CASSLGGYGYTF. Written as DNA, the CDR3 is TGTGCCAGCAGTTTAGGAGGGTATGGCTACACCTTC.

The chain is built from TRBV13 and TRBJ2-7; 11 nucleotides match TRBD1. V gave up 6 bases and J gave up 6 bases; unmatched junction bases: 4. Looked up from germline, CDR1 is PRHDT and CDR2 is FYEKMQ (reference sequence). The CDR3 runs to 13 residues. DNA for the CDR3: TGTGCCAGCAGGTCGGACAGGGGGCGCGAGCAGTACTTC. This codes for CASRSDRGREQYF.

This sequence joins TRBV19 and TRBJ1-5; a possible D gene is TRBD1 (6 bases). There are 19 residues in the CDR3. V lost 7 bases and J lost 6, with 31 bases in between. The germline V gene has CDR1 LNHDA and CDR2 SQIVND (reference sequence). In nucleotides, the CDR3 is TGTGCCAGTACCAAAGGCCTAGGCAGGGGCCCAAGGGTTCTTCAGCCCCAGCATTTT. Encoded protein: CASTKGLGRGPRVLQPQHF. Supplemented by reference TRBV19 and TRBJ1-5, the full variable domain reads DGGITQSPKYLFRKEGQNVTLSCEQNLNHDAMYWYRQDPGQGLRLIYYSQIVNDFQKGDIAEGYSVSREKKESFPLTVTSAQKNPTAFYLCASTKGLGRGPRVLQPQHFGDGTRLSIL.

The rearrangement joins TRBV5-5 to TRBJ2-1; 12 bases are a match to TRBD2. The CDR3 spans 17 residues. Germline CDR1 is SGHKS and CDR2 is YYEKEE (reference sequence). V gave up 4 bases and J gave up 7 bases; unmatched junction bases: 12. The CDR3 nucleotides are TGTGCCAGCAGCGGCGGACTAGCGGGACCCCCGGGAAATGAGCAGTTCTTC. It codes for CASSGGLAGPPGNEQFF.

The V gene is TRBV9, the J gene TRBJ2-3; the match to TRBD2 covers 9 bases. The V and J ends lost 7 bases and 7 bases, in that order; junction bases with no gene match: 4. The CDR3 length is 12 residues. Germline assignment: CDR1 SGDLS and CDR2 YYNGEE. CDR3 residues: CASASGTNTQYF. In DNA, the CDR3 is TGTGCCAGCGCTAGCGGGACAAATACGCAGTATTTT.

The rearrangement uses TRBV27 and TRBJ2-3, with unresolved D. V dropped 4 bases and J dropped 4 bases, with 12 bases sitting between them. Looked up from germline, CDR1 is MNHEY and CDR2 is SMNVEV (reference sequence). The CDR3 contains 14 residues. In DNA, the CDR3 is TGTGCCAGCAGTTCGACTTTTACCGCAGATACGCAGTATTTT. As protein: CASSSTFTADTQYF.

The chain recombines TRBV18 with TRBJ2-7, with TRBD2 identical over 10 bases. V was clipped by 1 base and J by 2 bases; unmatched bases: 2. The CDR3 runs to 15 residues. CDR1 is KGHSH, CDR2 LQKENI, per germline. CDR3 bases: TGTGCCAGCTCACCACGGACTAGCGGTCCCTACGAGCAGTACTTC. This sequence encodes CASSPRTSGPYEQYF. Based on the CDR3 plus reference TRBV18 and TRBJ2-7, the full variable domain is NAGVMQNPRHLVRRRGQEARLRCSPMKGHSHVYWYRQLPEEGLKFMVYLQKENIIDESGMPKERFSAEFPKEGPSILRIQQVVRGDSAAYFCASSPRTSGPYEQYFGPGTRLTVT.

This clone was detected only a few times. V is TRBV19 and J is TRBJ2-5, with 7 bases matching TRBD2. Germline trimming cut 6 bases from V and 5 bases from J; bases unmatched to any gene: 3. This CDR3 comprises 12 residues. Germline assignment: CDR1 LNHDA and CDR2 SQIVND (reference sequence). CDR3 sequence reads: CASRQAGETQYF. CDR3 nucleotide sequence: TGTGCCAGTAGGCAAGCGGGGGAGACCCAGTACTTC.

Note on this clone: The sample holds other DNA sequences that translate to the same CDR3. The CDR3 is CSASRGDTQYF. CDR3 bases: TGCAGTGCTAGCAGGGGAGATACGCAGTATTTT. The rearrangement uses TRBV20-1 and TRBJ2-3; TRBD1 is a possible D gene (6 bases). The CDR3 length is 11 residues. Germline V gives CDR1 DFQATT, CDR2 SNEGSKA (reference sequence). V lost 3 bases and J lost 5, with 6 bases in between.

This chain connects TRBV7-3 to TRBJ1-2; unclear D gene. This CDR3 is 13 amino acids long. Germline V gene lookup returns CDR1 SGHTA and CDR2 FQGTGA. V lost 2 bases and J 6 bases, leaving 10 bases between the germline ends. This chain's CDR3 is CASSLDGWDGYTF. CDR3 nucleotides: TGTGCCAGCAGCTTAGACGGGTGGGATGGCTACACCTTC.

This chain uses TRBV4-1 with TRBJ1-5, with D possibly matching TRBD1 (5 bases). The V gene's germline CDR1 is MGHRA and CDR2 YSYEKL. The ends were cut back, 3 bases at V and 3 bases at J, with 12 bases in the middle. This CDR3 comprises 15 residues. The CDR3: CASSQDRGSNQPQHF. As DNA, the CDR3 is TGCGCCAGCAGCCAGGACCGGGGGTCCAATCAGCCCCAGCATTTT.

The V call is TRBV9, the J call TRBJ1-2; 8 bases align to TRBD1. The CDR3 totals 15 residues. CDR1 is SGDLS and CDR2 is YYNGEE in the germline V gene. V lost 0 bases and J lost 8; bases outside the gene matches: 9. For the CDR3, the DNA is TGTGCCAGCAGCGTAGCCCCCGACAGGGGTGGGGGCTACACCTTC. This gives the protein CASSVAPDRGGGYTF.

The chain employs TRBV7-2 and TRBJ1-2; no definite D call. The ends were cut back, 1 base at V and 2 bases at J, with 8 bases in the middle. Germline CDR1 SGHTA, CDR2 FQGNSA. The CDR3 is 14 amino acids. This CDR3 reads CASSLGSENYGYTF. The DNA for the CDR3 is TGTGCCAGCAGCTTAGGATCAGAAAACTATGGCTACACCTTC.

V is TRBV7-2 and J is TRBJ2-7, with a tentative D call TRBD1 (5 bases). Between the trimmed V and J ends, which lost 1 base and 3 bases, there was a span of 13 bases. From germline, CDR1 is SGHTA and CDR2 FQGNSA. The CDR3 consists of 15 residues. Here the CDR3 reads CASSLDGRQSYEQYF. The CDR3 DNA sequence: TGTGCCAGCAGCTTAGACGGGCGACAGAGCTACGAGCAGTACTTC.

The genes are TRBV19 and TRBJ1-4; 10 bases align to TRBD1. The junction had 8 bases not matched to a gene; V was cut back by 5 bases and J by 8 bases. This CDR3 has 15 amino acids. Germline V CDR1 and CDR2: LNHDA, SQIVND (reference sequence). The CDR3 bases are TGTGCCAGTAGTGCGCAGGGACAGGGGCAAGAAAAACTGTTTTTT. Protein product: CASSAQGQGQEKLFF.

V and J are TRBV27 and TRBJ1-2, with D tentatively TRBD1 (6 bases). Germline loops: CDR1 MNHEY, CDR2 SMNVEV (reference sequence). The CDR3 length is 14 residues. Trimming removed 5 bases from V and 2 bases from J, with 12 bases in between. The CDR3 loop is CASSPQGTNYGYTF. Here the CDR3 DNA reads TGTGCCAGCAGTCCCCAGGGGACGAACTATGGCTACACCTTC.